This passage covers 23 T cell receptor beta chains from one sample sequenced in a study of technical replicates of blood from a few donors. TCRdb's copy holds only in-frame clones and misses some; the assay was immunoSEQ multiplex PCR. The table has around 79,000 clones, about 91% seen once; the top ten hold about 0.25%. The sequenced material came from T cells isolated from PBMCs. These receptors were taken from a human donor in good health.

The chain uses TRBV5-5 and TRBJ2-2, with a weak D call TRBD1 (5 bases). V lost 4 bases and J lost 4, with 14 bases in between. CDR1 and CDR2 (germline): SGHKS, YYEKEE (reference sequence). CDR3 length equals 15 residues. In DNA, the CDR3 is TGTGCCAGCAGCCCGAGGTCAGGGCTCACCGGGGAGCTGTTTTTT. As protein: CASSPRSGLTGELFF.

The rearrangement uses TRBV11-3 and TRBJ2-2, with D possibly matching TRBD2 (5 bases). Per the germline V gene, CDR1 is SGHNT and CDR2 is YENEEA. Trimming stripped 1 base from V and 7 bases from J, with 7 bases between. The CDR3 is made up of 13 amino acids. The CDR3 region has the DNA TGTGCCAGCAGCTTAGGTGGGAGCGGGGAGCTGTTTTTT. It is translated as CASSLGGSGELFF.

The chain has TRBV5-6 and TRBJ1-5; 7 bases agree with TRBD1. The length of the CDR3 is 15 residues. With V trimmed by 4 bases and J by 4 bases, 8 bases remained unmatched. CDR1 and CDR2 (germline): SGHDT, YYEEEE. The CDR3 here is CASSAGTENNQPQHF. The CDR3 nucleotides are TGTGCCAGCAGCGCCGGGACAGAAAATAATCAGCCCCAGCATTTT.

The chain recombines TRBV2 with TRBJ1-1; unclear D gene. V lost 0 bases, J lost 3 bases, and 14 bases lay in between. The CDR3 is 16 amino acids. Per the germline V gene, CDR1 is SNHLY and CDR2 is FYNNEI. The CDR3, as DNA: TGTGCCAGCAGTGAAGCGCTTGAGGCGGGCGACACTGAAGCTTTCTTT. Its translation is CASSEALEAGDTEAFF.

The chain uses TRBV7-9 and TRBJ1-1, with D possibly matching TRBD1 (5 bases). Trimming left V 5 bases short and J 2 bases short, with 15 bases between. CDR1 SEHNR and CDR2 FQNEAQ come from the germline V gene (reference sequence). The CDR3 is made up of 15 amino acids. The CDR3 sequence: CASSPTQGFNTEAFF. The DNA for the CDR3 is TGTGCCAGCAGCCCGACCCAGGGTTTTAACACTGAAGCTTTCTTT.

The chain combines TRBV18 with TRBJ1-4; the match to TRBD1 covers 9 bases. V shed 4 bases and J 8 bases; nucleotides not matched to a gene: 5. CDR1 is KGHSH and CDR2 is LQKENI in the germline V gene. CDR3 length: 14 residues. The CDR3 bases are TGTGCCAGCTCACGGACAGGGGAAGGCGAAAAACTGTTTTTT. It encodes CASSRTGEGEKLFF.

V and J are TRBV5-1 and TRBJ1-2; TRBD1 agrees at 9 bases. Germline V gene lookup returns CDR1 SGHRS and CDR2 YFSETQ. The CDR3 spans 15 residues. V lost 0 bases and J lost 6; bases outside the gene matches: 6. The CDR3 DNA reads as TGCGCCAGCAGCTTGGGGTGGGGACAGGGTCATGGCTACACCTTC. Amino acids: CASSLGWGQGHGYTF.

This clone was seen more than once but under ten times. The chain joins TRBV19 to TRBJ1-3, with D unclear. The V end lost 3 bases, the J end lost 13 bases, and 13 bases lay between the germline ends. Germline V CDR1 and CDR2: LNHDA, SQIVND (reference sequence). This CDR3 has 12 residues. This chain's CDR3 is CASSIRPGGIYF. The CDR3 nucleotides are TGTGCCAGTAGTATTCGCCCCGGCGGGATATATTTT.

The CDR3 sequence is CASSIAGFTDTQYF. In DNA, the CDR3 is TGTGCCAGTAGTATAGCAGGGTTCACAGATACGCAGTATTTT. This sequence joins TRBV19 and TRBJ2-3; possible D gene TRBD1, 5 bases. Trimming left V 1 base short and J 2 bases short, with 7 bases between. Germline CDR1 reads LNHDA; CDR2 reads SQIVND (reference sequence). The CDR3 consists of 14 residues.

The table lists this clone with a count of one. The gene calls are TRBV27 and TRBJ2-6, with TRBD1 identical over 7 bases. In germline, CDR1 is MNHEY, CDR2 SMNVEV (reference sequence). V lost 5 bases to trimming and J lost 2 bases; unmatched junction nucleotides: 3. The CDR3 totals 15 residues. CDR3 coding DNA: TGTGCCAGCAGTCCCGACAGGGCTGGGGCCAACGTCCTGACTTTC. As protein: CASSPDRAGANVLTF.

The count of this clone is one. The chain is built from TRBV2 and TRBJ2-1; no reliable D call. Trimming cost V 7 bases and J 4 bases, with 8 bases left between them. CDR3 size: 12 residues. Germline V gives CDR1 SNHLY, CDR2 FYNNEI. Written as DNA, the CDR3 is TGTGCCAGCACCGTGCGGTACAATGAGCAGTTCTTC. It codes for CASTVRYNEQFF. Filled out from reference TRBV2 and TRBJ2-1, the complete variable domain reads EPEVTQTPSHQVTQMGQEVILRCVPISNHLYFYWYRQILGQKVEFLVSFYNNEISEKSEIFDDQFSVERPDGSNFTLKIRSTKLEDSAMYFCASTVRYNEQFFGPGTRLTVL.

The J gene is TRBJ2-7, the V gene TRBV4-1, with 10 bases matching TRBD2. CDR1 is MGHRA, CDR2 YSYEKL, per germline. The V gene end was trimmed by 5 bases and the J gene end by 4 bases; junction bases not matched to a gene: 8. This CDR3 has 15 residues. CDR3 coding DNA: TGCGCCAGCAGCAATCTAGCGGGAGATTATTACGAGCAGTACTTC. The encoded protein is CASSNLAGDYYEQYF.

CDR3 region: CASSLDRGQDEQYF. The DNA of the CDR3 is TGTGCCAGCAGCTTAGACAGGGGGCAGGACGAGCAGTACTTC. V usage is TRBV5-5 and J usage is TRBJ2-7; 10 nucleotides line up with TRBD1. Trimming at V came to 2 bases and at J to 5 bases, leaving 4 bases not matched to a gene. Per the germline V gene, CDR1 is SGHKS and CDR2 is YYEKEE (reference sequence). The CDR3 totals 14 residues.

J is TRBJ2-5 and V is TRBV5-1, with TRBD2 matching over 11 bases. The germline V gene encodes CDR1 SGHRS and CDR2 YFSETQ. The CDR3 is 15 amino acids. The V and J ends lost 4 bases and 7 bases, in that order; junction bases with no gene match: 9. The CDR3 spells CASSLLTSGIGTQYF. For the CDR3, the DNA is TGCGCCAGCAGCCTGTTGACTAGCGGGATAGGGACCCAGTACTTC.

V usage is TRBV5-6 and J usage is TRBJ2-4, with TRBD2 matching 9 bases. The CDR3 totals 14 residues. Trimming at V came to 5 bases and at J to 2 bases, leaving 2 bases not matched to a gene. Germline loops: CDR1 SGHDT, CDR2 YYEEEE. CDR3 sequence (DNA): TGTGCCAGCAGTCCTAGCGGGACCAAAAACATTCAGTACTTC. Translation gives CASSPSGTKNIQYF. Supplemented by reference TRBV5-6 and TRBJ2-4, the full variable domain reads DAGVTQSPTHLIKTRGQQVTLRCSPKSGHDTVSWYQQALGQGPQFIFQYYEEEERQRGNFPDRFSGHQFPNYSSELNVNALLLGDSALYLCASSPSGTKNIQYFGAGTRLSVL.

The V and J genes are TRBV29-1 and TRBJ2-7; D perhaps matches TRBD1 (5 bases). Germline V CDR1 and CDR2: SQVTM, ANQGSEA. With 2 bases removed from V and 7 bases from J, the gap between germline ends came to 12 bases. The CDR3 covers 12 residues. The CDR3 protein is CSVEQGFEEQYF. The CDR3 DNA follows: TGCAGCGTTGAACAGGGTTTTGAGGAGCAGTACTTC.

This chain links TRBV29-1 with TRBJ1-2; D gene unclear. Between the trimmed V and J ends, which lost 5 bases and 4 bases, there was a span of 17 bases. This CDR3 contains 14 residues. Germline CDR1 SQVTM, CDR2 ANQGSEA. This CDR3 is CSVRALKEGYGYTF. The CDR3 nucleotides read TGCAGCGTTAGGGCGTTAAAAGAGGGCTATGGCTACACCTTC. The full variable domain, its missing parts supplied by reference TRBV29-1 and TRBJ1-2, is SAVISQKPSRDICQRGTSLTIQCQVDSQVTMMFWYRQQPGQSLTLIATANQGSEATYESGFVIDKFPISRPNLTFSTLTVSNMSPEDSSIYLCSVRALKEGYGYTFGSGTRLTVV.

The V and J genes are TRBV10-1 and TRBJ2-1; TRBD1 agrees at 12 bases. The CDR3 totals 17 residues. Looked up from germline, CDR1 is WNHNN and CDR2 is SYGVQD (reference sequence). J was trimmed by 4 bases and V by 0 bases; bases with no gene match: 4. The DNA for the CDR3 is TGCGCCAGCAGTGAGTCTGGGGACAGGGGGCCGTACAATGAGCAGTTCTTC. Encoded protein: CASSESGDRGPYNEQFF.

The rearrangement uses TRBV6-1 and TRBJ2-7; 12 bases are a match to TRBD2. CDR1 and CDR2 (germline): MNHNS, SASEGT. V trimming: 11 bases; J trimming: 5 bases; junction bases outside the gene matches: 7. This CDR3 region has 13 residues. The CDR3 loop reads CACRLAGDNEQYF. CDR3 coding DNA: TGTGCCTGTCGACTAGCGGGAGACAACGAGCAGTACTTC.

The chain carries TRBV7-9 and TRBJ1-1; D gene unclear. CDR3 length: 13 amino acids. Germline CDR1 is SEHNR and CDR2 is FQNEAQ (reference sequence). Trimming left V 2 bases short and J 2 bases short, with 6 bases between. The CDR3 reads CASSLTDNTEAFF. CDR3 sequence (DNA): TGTGCCAGCAGCTTAACAGATAACACTGAAGCTTTCTTT.

This chain links TRBV11-2 with TRBJ2-5; 11 bases fit TRBD2. The CDR3 spans 17 residues. Germline V CDR1 and CDR2: SGHAT, FQNNGV. V trimming: 3 bases; J trimming: 1 base; junction bases outside the gene matches: 7. As DNA, the CDR3 is TGTGCCAGCAGCTTCGGGGTGACTAGCGGGGCCCAAGAGACCCAGTACTTC. It translates to CASSFGVTSGAQETQYF.

The V call is TRBV5-1, the J call TRBJ2-7; 8 bases match TRBD2. J gave up 0 bases and V 7 bases, and 9 bases lay outside the gene matches. The CDR3 totals 15 residues. Germline values: CDR1 SGHRS, CDR2 YFSETQ. CDR3 sequence: CASSLASGSSYEQYF. CDR3 coding DNA: TGCGCCAGCTCCTTGGCTAGCGGGTCCTCCTACGAGCAGTACTTC.

The CDR3 spells CARSLGAGETYEQYF. The CDR3 region has the DNA TGTGCCAGAAGCTTGGGGGCGGGGGAGACCTACGAGCAGTACTTC. The V gene is TRBV5-3, the J gene TRBJ2-7; TRBD2 matches 7 bases. TRBV5-3 is labeled an ORF, and its function is uncertain. The CDR3 extends over 15 amino acids. V shed 0 bases and J 2 bases; nucleotides not matched to a gene: 5.